This paragraph covers one T cell receptor beta chain sequence. The CDR3 is 16 amino acids. Trimming took 3 bases from V and 3 from J, leaving 19 bases between them. The germline V gene has CDR1 SGHDT and CDR2 YYEEEE. Everyone who took part was about 18 to 90 years old, and they came from about 23 US areas. As originally analysed: The assay estimated nucleated cells by amplifying reference gene primers. Sequencing was performed with immunoSEQ multiplex PCR; in TCRdb, only in-frame clones are kept and a portion is missing. The V and J calls and the clone size are those of that table, but D and trimming were determined from the DNA. The data show around 250,000 clones, with around 90% seen just once and approximately 1.7% held by the top ten. These data come from a study of blood T cell repertoires in COVID-19. Study at large: COVID-19 samples, acute and convalescent, were from the United States, Italy and Spain. T cells, B-cell-depleted T cells, or PBMCs supplied cDNA or gDNA.

This TCR derives from a woman between 50 and 59 years old who had recovered from COVID-19. Material for sequencing was PBMCs or T cells enriched from blood (not recorded which). The genes are TRBV5-6 and TRBJ2-7, with a tentative D call TRBD1 (8 bases). CDR3 in amino acids: CASSYTGGQVIYEQYF. The CDR3 DNA follows: TGTGCCAGCAGCTATACGGGGGGACAGGTTATCTACGAGCAGTACTTC. The complete variable domain, with remaining parts taken from reference TRBV5-6 and TRBJ2-7, reads DAGVTQSPTHLIKTRGQQVTLRCSPKSGHDTVSWYQQALGQGPQFIFQYYEEEERQRGNFPDRFSGHQFPNYSSELNVNALLLGDSALYLCASSYTGGQVIYEQYFGPGTRLTVT.